This TCR beta chain appears in the sequencing data of a study of T cell responses to AZD1222 COVID-19 vaccine. The assay was immunoSEQ multiplex PCR, and TCRdb's table has in-frame clones only and misses some. The sample includes more than 250,000 clones, more than 80% of them seen just once. This clonotype originated in an adult in good health. This sample comprised peripheral blood, obtained on day 0 of AZD1222 vaccination.

The CDR3 nucleotides read TGTGCCAGCAGTTTATCCCCAGGGCAGTCCCGGGGCTACACCTTC. As protein: CASSLSPGQSRGYTF. The chain combines TRBV28 with TRBJ1-2; tentatively, D is TRBD1 (5 bases). Germline CDR1 is MDHEN and CDR2 is SYDVKM. V lost 1 base, J lost 8 bases, and 17 bases lay in between. CDR3 size: 15 residues.